This T cell receptor beta chain was found in a study of cytomegalovirus exposure and HLA in healthy donors. Study background: The same platform was used for the 130 or so validation repertoires and the approximately 670 first-cohort repertoires, a later analysis reported.

V lost 5 bases, J lost 8 bases, and 6 bases lay in between. This CDR3 region has 11 residues. Germline CDR1 reads SEHNR; CDR2 reads FQNEAQ (reference sequence). Assay used: immunoSEQ multiplex PCR; TCRdb lists only in-frame clones, some missing. The profile shows approximately 62,000 clones, 90% to 95% of them singletons. Whole-study findings and limits: Confirmation was obtained in vitro that a few CMV-associated chains are specific for CMV antigens.

As concerns this clone: Its target is not known.

Donors came from a validation cohort of 95 to 150 subjects, distinct from the first 666-subject cohort. The receptor was derived from a young woman in good health and CMV-seronegative. The rearrangement uses TRBV7-9 and TRBJ1-4, with D unclear. Sequences were obtained from PBMCs. The CDR3 coding sequence is TGTGCCAGCAGCCTCCGGGAAAAACTGTTTTTT. It translates to CASSLREKLFF.